Here is one TCR beta chain with its context. This sample stems from a study of technical replicates of blood from several donors. TCRdb's copy holds only in-frame clones and misses some; the assay was immunoSEQ multiplex PCR. The data contain just under 60,000 clones, roughly 94% of them singletons. The sequence came from a human donor in good health. Some clones in this sample may be carry-over from other donors' samples. Sequencing used PBMCs.

Here the CDR3 DNA reads TGTGCCAGCAGACTTGGGCAGGGGGCTAGGAACACTGAAGCTTTCTTT. This sequence encodes CASRLGQGARNTEAFF. This chain connects TRBV27 to TRBJ1-1; the match to TRBD1 covers 8 bases. The CDR3 has 16 amino acids. V was pared by 6 bases and J by 1 base, with 10 bases of the junction left unmatched. Per germline, CDR1 MNHEY and CDR2 SMNVEV (reference sequence).